This TCR beta chain originates from a study of control samples from healthy donors and cancer patients. V trimming: 1 base; J trimming: 5 bases; junction bases outside the gene matches: 5. Germline-derived CDR1 and CDR2 are SEHNR and FQNEAQ (reference sequence). The CDR3 consists of 14 residues. Clones were sequenced by immunoSEQ multiplex PCR, and TCRdb holds only the in-frame ones, with some missing. The sample contains about 230,000 clones, more than 65% of which appear only once. The sequencing sample was made of PBMCs. This chain connects TRBV7-9 to TRBJ2-7, with 7 bases matching TRBD1. The TCR was taken from a woman in her sixties or seventies with lung cancer. The CDR3 region has the DNA TGTGCCAGCAGCTTAGGACAGGGTACCAACGAGCAGTACTTC. Translation: CASSLGQGTNEQYF.